These 8 T cell receptor beta chains were all obtained from the same sample, sequenced in a study of cytomegalovirus exposure and HLA in healthy donors. Researchers ran the PCR with 60 Vbeta and 13 Jbeta primers. The protocol was immunoSEQ multiplex PCR, while the TCRdb copy is restricted to in-frame clones and leaves out a portion. This table holds some 160,000 clones, 65% to 85% found once. Sequences were obtained from PBMCs. These receptors were obtained from a woman aged 18-29 years in good health and CMV-seronegative.

The chain joins TRBV6-1 to TRBJ2-5, with unresolved D. Deletions cut 4 bases from V and 5 bases from J, with 11 bases between. The CDR3 runs 13 residues. Germline V gene data show CDR1 as MNHNS and CDR2 as SASEGT. This CDR3 reads CASSGELGETQYF. CDR3 sequence (DNA): TGTGCCAGCAGTGGTGAGCTCGGTGAGACCCAGTACTTC.

The chain couples TRBV6-1 to TRBJ2-7; D not resolved. The CDR3 consists of 13 residues. The ends were cut back, 7 bases at V and 1 base at J, with 11 bases in the middle. Looked up from germline, CDR1 is MNHNS and CDR2 is SASEGT. CDR3 residues: CASKLQVSYEQYF. CDR3 nucleotides: TGTGCCAGCAAACTTCAGGTGTCCTACGAGCAGTACTTC.

The chain has TRBV4-1 and TRBJ1-2; 7 bases map to TRBD1. J was trimmed by 6 bases and V by 4 bases; bases with no gene match: 8. Germline-derived CDR1 and CDR2 are MGHRA and YSYEKL. The CDR3 sequence is 14 residues long. In nucleotides, the CDR3 is TGCGCCAGCAGCCCCAACCCGACAGGGAATGGCTACACCTTC. This translates into CASSPNPTGNGYTF.

This chain connects TRBV5-1 to TRBJ2-1; 7 positions match TRBD1. This CDR3 spans 16 amino acids. J was trimmed by 4 bases and V by 4 bases; bases with no gene match: 11. Per the germline V gene, CDR1 is SGHRS and CDR2 is YFSETQ. CDR3 sequence reads: CASSLIGDRAYNEQFF. In DNA, the CDR3 is TGCGCCAGCAGCCTTATAGGAGACAGGGCATACAATGAGCAGTTCTTC.

This clone was found a few times. V and J are TRBV19 and TRBJ1-1, with no clear D. The CDR3 extends over 13 amino acids. V dropped 5 bases and J dropped 1 base, with 8 bases sitting between them. Per germline, CDR1 LNHDA and CDR2 SQIVND (reference sequence). CDR3 in DNA: TGTGCCAGTAGTGTTCGGGGGAACACTGAAGCTTTCTTT. Translating gives CASSVRGNTEAFF.

This clone was detected only once. This chain uses TRBV19 with TRBJ1-2; 8 nucleotides align to TRBD1. Germline V gene data show CDR1 as LNHDA and CDR2 as SQIVND (reference sequence). The CDR3 covers 13 residues. The V gene end was trimmed by 6 bases and the J gene end by 2 bases; junction bases not matched to a gene: 2. The CDR3 nucleotides are TGTGCCAGTAGAGGACAGGGAAACTATGGCTACACCTTC. As protein: CASRGQGNYGYTF.

J is TRBJ1-6 and V is TRBV18, with D hard to call. Germline V lookup: CDR1 KGHSH, CDR2 LQKENI. CDR3 length: 15 amino acids. Trimming shortened V by 4 bases and J by 8 bases, and 15 bases separated the two germline ends. CDR3 sequence reads: CASSLRVTEDSPLHF. The DNA of the CDR3 is TGTGCCAGCTCACTCCGGGTCACGGAGGATTCACCCCTCCACTTT.

This chain joins TRBV5-4 and TRBJ2-3; D gene ambiguous. Trimming left V 2 bases short and J 1 base short, with 8 bases between. The germline V gene encodes CDR1 SGHNT and CDR2 YYREEE (reference sequence). CDR3 length equals 14 residues. The CDR3 nucleotides read TGTGCCAGCAGCTTTGGGCCAGGCACAGATACGCAGTATTTT. Translated: CASSFGPGTDTQYF.